This TCR beta chain emerged from a study of identical twins. Notes on the study in general: Those out-of-frame alpha sequences shared by twins showed an excess of low generation probability. Diverse VJ usage suggested most zero-insertion clonotypes were not invariant T cells.

As regards this clonotype: Its antigen is unidentified.

The CDR3 extends over 15 amino acids. CDR1 is SGHVS and CDR2 is FNYEAQ in the germline V gene. V gave up 5 bases and J gave up 2 bases, with 16 bases separating them. TCRdb reprocessed the 5' RACE reads with MiXCR, giving one entry per CDR3 protein. Seen here are about 530,000 distinct CDR3 sequences, about a fifth observed once, and the top ten hold 0.4% to 0.6%. A further study also used this sample, focusing on yellow fever vaccine responses in identical twins.

The origin of this receptor is a woman in her late teens or twenties in good health. The sample comprised CD4+ T cells sorted from blood. The V and J genes are TRBV7-6 and TRBJ2-7, with D tentatively TRBD1 (6 bases). CDR3 nucleotide sequence: TGTGCCAGCAGCCCCAGCGGACAGACTACCTACGAGCAGTACTTC. Its protein is CASSPSGQTTYEQYF.